These T cell receptor beta chains were read from a single sample in a study of T cell repertoires in cytomegalovirus infection. Each CDR3 protein is one row after TCRdb ran MiXCR on the reads. The profile shows roughly 250,000 distinct CDR3 sequences, around an eighth of them singletons. The sample was PBMCs. Receptor source: a human donor in good health (CMV status not recorded). Some clones in this sample may be carry-over from other donors' samples. Each CDR3 is given with its conserved first and last residue. D genes are given only for firm matches. The size of a clone is reported for some rows only, either as once, few or many, or as a class for expanded clones.

TRBV9	-	-	14	TRBJ1-1	TGTGCCAGCAGCGTAGGGCGGGGGAACACTGAAGCTTTCTTT	CASSVGRGNTEAFF
TRBV15	-	-	16	TRBJ2-1	TGTGCCACCAGCAGGGGAGGGGGGCTCTCCTACAATGAGCAGTTCTTC	CATSRGGGLSYNEQFF
TRBV6-1	few	-	15	TRBJ2-3	TGTGCCAGCAGTCAAACCAGGGTCCCAGGGGATACGCAGTATTTT	CASSQTRVPGDTQYF
TRBV7-2	many	-	12	TRBJ1-5	TGTGCCAGCAGCTTAGAAGGGGGTCCCCAGCATTTT	CASSLEGGPQHF
TRBV6-2/TRBV6-3	many	TRBD2	16	TRBJ2-5	TGTGCCAGCAGTGATACGACTAGCGGGGGGTTAGAGACCCAGTACTTC	CASSDTTSGGLETQYF
TRBV6-2/TRBV6-3	many	-	11	TRBJ1-2	TGTGCCAGCAGACTGACCTATGGCTACACCTTC	CASRLTYGYTF
TRBV19	many	TRBD1	17	TRBJ2-2	TGTGCCAGTAGTCCCGGGACAGGGGGATTTGGGACCGGGGAGCTGTTTTTT	CASSPGTGGFGTGELFF
TRBV19	-	TRBD1	15	TRBJ2-1	TGTGCCAGTAGTATCGGGACAGGGGCCTACAATGAGCAGTTCTTC	CASSIGTGAYNEQFF
TRBV12-3/TRBV12-4	-	TRBD1	14	TRBJ1-3	TGTGCCAGCAGCCCAGGGGGCACTGGAAACACCATATATTTT	CASSPGGTGNTIYF
TRBV28	-	TRBD1	15	TRBJ2-7	TGTGCCAGCAACCCAGAGACAGGGAACTCCCACGAGCAGTACTTC	CASNPETGNSHEQYF
TRBV12-3/TRBV12-4	many	-	14	TRBJ1-1	TGTGCCAGCAGTTTTCTCTTAGGGGGCACTGAAGCTTTCTTT	CASSFLLGGTEAFF
TRBV11-3	many	TRBD1	15	TRBJ1-1	TGTGCCAGCAGCCTACGACAGGGACCGAACGCTGAAGCTTTCTTT	CASSLRQGPNAEAFF
TRBV2	few	TRBD1	15	TRBJ2-2	TGTGCCAGCAGTGTCGGGGACAGAAACACCGGGGAGCTGTTTTTT	CASSVGDRNTGELFF
TRBV29-1	many	-	10	TRBJ2-3	TGCAGCGTTGACCTTTACCCGCAGTATTTT	CSVDLYPQYF
TRBV7-2	many	TRBD1	12	TRBJ2-3	TGTGCCAGCAGCCATACAGGGGGTGGGCAGTATTTT	CASSHTGGGQYF
TRBV28	few	TRBD1	14	TRBJ2-7	TGTGCCAGCAGCCAACCGGGACAGGAATACGAGCAGTACTTC	CASSQPGQEYEQYF
TRBV28	many	-	18	TRBJ1-3	TGTGCCAGCACCACAACGAGGCAAACCAACGCCTCTGGAAACACCATATATTTT	CASTTTRQTNASGNTIYF
TRBV7-2	-	-	15	TRBJ1-4	TGTGCCAGCAGCTGGAGTCAGGACTCTAATGAAAAACTGTTTTTT	CASSWSQDSNEKLFF
TRBV10-3	many	-	12	TRBJ1-1	TGTGCCATCAGTGAAGGGAGGGCCGAGGCTTTCTTT	CAISEGRAEAFF
TRBV7-2	many	-	15	TRBJ2-5	TGTGCCAGCAGCCCTGGGGGAGCGGTTAAAGAGACCCAGTACTTC	CASSPGGAVKETQYF
TRBV5-4	few	-	15	TRBJ1-2	TGTGCCAGCAGCACCGGAGAATTGGTTAAGTATGGCTACACCTTC	CASSTGELVKYGYTF
TRBV7-2	many	TRBD2	20	TRBJ2-7	TGTGCCAGCAGCCCCATTGGAGGGACTAGCGGAGCCCATTGGGCCTACGAGCAGTACTTC	CASSPIGGTSGAHWAYEQYF
TRBV28	-	-	14	TRBJ1-1	TGTGCCAGCAGTGAGGGAGGGGGGTACACTGAAGCTTTCTTT	CASSEGGGYTEAFF
TRBV7-9	many	-	15	TRBJ1-5	TGTGCCAGCAGCCTCCACGGGGGGGGCAATCAGCCCCAGCATTTT	CASSLHGGGNQPQHF
TRBV5-1	few	-	16	TRBJ2-6	TGCGCCAGCAGCTTGGAGGGACCCTCTGGGGCCAACGTCCTGACTTTC	CASSLEGPSGANVLTF
TRBV27	-	-	16	TRBJ2-7	TGTGCCAGCAGTTTGAGGGGCCGAGGCGGGTCCTACGAGCAGTACTTC	CASSLRGRGGSYEQYF
TRBV7-2	many	TRBD1	16	TRBJ2-7	TGTGCCAGCAGCCCTCAGACAGGGTGGGACGAGATGGAGCAGTACTTC	CASSPQTGWDEMEQYF
TRBV30	few	-	12	TRBJ2-5	TGTGCCTGGAGTAAGGGTTTGGAGACCCAGTACTTC	CAWSKGLETQYF
TRBV25-1	-	-	11	TRBJ2-7	TGTGCCAGCAGTGAATGGAACGAGCAGTACTTC	CASSEWNEQYF
TRBV5-1	-	-	14	TRBJ2-1	TGCGCCAGCAACGACGGGAGCTCCTACAATGAGCAGTTCTTC	CASNDGSSYNEQFF
TRBV7-2	many	-	16	TRBJ1-2	TGTGCCAGCAGCTTAGCTCCAGGACAGAAGATTTATGGCTACACCTTC	CASSLAPGQKIYGYTF
TRBV9	-	TRBD1	15	TRBJ1-1	TGTGCCAGCAGCGCCCGGGACAGGGGCTGGACTGAAGCTTTCTTT	CASSARDRGWTEAFF
TRBV7-8	many	TRBD1	15	TRBJ1-3	TGTGCCAGCAGCGGACGGGACAGGGTTGGAAACACCATATATTTT	CASSGRDRVGNTIYF
TRBV6-1	-	-	14	TRBJ2-7	TGTGCCAGCAATTTACTCGGAGGGGCGGACGAGCAGTACTTC	CASNLLGGADEQYF
TRBV11-3	many	TRBD1	15	TRBJ1-1	TGTGCCAGCAGCCCTCGACAGGGGTTGAACACTGAAGCTTTCTTT	CASSPRQGLNTEAFF
TRBV7-2	many	-	14	TRBJ2-4	TGTGCCAGCAGCTTAGGCTCAGCCAAAAACATTCAGTACTTC	CASSLGSAKNIQYF
TRBV7-2	many	-	13	TRBJ2-7	TGTGCCAGCAGCAATCTACTAGTTCGCGAGCAGTACTTC	CASSNLLVREQYF
TRBV10-3	-	-	12	TRBJ2-5	TGTGCCATCAGTGAAAACAGAGAGACCCAGTACTTC	CAISENRETQYF
TRBV6-1	many	TRBD1	15	TRBJ1-2	TGTGCCAGCAGTGTGCCGGGACAGAGTTTGAGGGGCTACACCTTC	CASSVPGQSLRGYTF
TRBV19	many	-	14	TRBJ1-4	TGTGCCAGTAGTAAGACCACGTCTAATGAAAAACTGTTTTTT	CASSKTTSNEKLFF
TRBV28	many	TRBD1	14	TRBJ2-5	TGTGCCAGCGGGATCGGGACAGGGGGCAAGACCCAGTACTTC	CASGIGTGGKTQYF
TRBV5-3	-	TRBD1	14	TRBJ1-1	TGTGCCAGAAGCTTGTATGACAGGGAGGGTGAAGCTTTCTTT	CARSLYDREGEAFF
TRBV30	-	-	14	TRBJ2-2	TGTGCCTGGAAAAGGGAACTGAACACCGGGGAGCTGTTTTTT	CAWKRELNTGELFF
TRBV6-2/TRBV6-3	many	-	15	TRBJ2-5	TGTGCCAGCAGTTTTAGACAGTCGTACCAAGAGACCCAGTACTTC	CASSFRQSYQETQYF
TRBV12-3/TRBV12-4	-	-	15	TRBJ1-2	TGTGCCAGCAGTTTATTCCCGGGCGAGGGGAACAGCTACACCTTC	CASSLFPGEGNSYTF
TRBV28	-	TRBD1	15	TRBJ1-5	TGTGCCAGCAGTACATCTACAGGGGGTAATCAGCCCCAGCATTTT	CASSTSTGGNQPQHF
TRBV28	-	TRBD2	14	TRBJ2-5	TGTGCCAGCAGCCCCGGGACTAGCGAGAAGACCCAGTACTTC	CASSPGTSEKTQYF
TRBV5-4	-	TRBD1	15	TRBJ2-3	TGTGCCAGCAGCTACTCCGGGACAGCCACAGATACGCAGTATTTT	CASSYSGTATDTQYF
TRBV7-2	many	-	14	TRBJ1-5	TGTGCCAGCAGCTTCTCCCTAGCGGACCAGCCCCAGCATTTT	CASSFSLADQPQHF
TRBV7-4	-	-	16	TRBJ1-4	TGTGCCAGCAGCCCTATAGGGACGAGGTCTAATGAAAAACTGTTTTTT	CASSPIGTRSNEKLFF
TRBV12-3/TRBV12-4	few	-	15	TRBJ2-5	TGTGCCAGCAGTCCTCGCCACAGGGCCCAAGAGACCCAGTACTTC	CASSPRHRAQETQYF